The 16 T cell receptor beta chains given below trace back to one sample, sequenced in a study of CD8 T cells in ankylosing spondylitis. Overall study findings and caveats: Within ankylosing spondylitis blood, a TCR beta motif made up of seven to nine highly homologous variants appeared to be characteristic.

Their recognized antigens are unknown. Each CDR3 protein is one row after TCRdb ran MiXCR on the 5' RACE reads. The data contain 350,000 to 450,000 distinct CDR3 sequences, around 26% of them seen just once; the ten biggest clones take up 0.89%. Sequences were obtained from blood, either unsorted or a sorted T cell fraction (not recorded which). The receptors here all came from a male donor with ankylosing spondylitis.

In this sample, this clonotype turned up a few times. The gene calls are TRBV10-1 and TRBJ1-1; 7 bases fit TRBD1. Germline CDR1 and CDR2: WNHNN and SYGVQD (reference sequence). V gave up 6 bases and J gave up 5 bases; unmatched junction bases: 9. The CDR3 has 14 amino acids. The CDR3 spells CASREGGRRTEAFF. The CDR3 DNA follows: TGCGCCAGCAGAGAAGGGGGCAGGCGAACTGAAGCTTTCTTT.

The V call is TRBV29-1, the J call TRBJ1-1; tentatively, D is TRBD1 (6 bases). The CDR3 runs to 14 residues. V lost 6 bases and J lost 0, with 14 bases in between. Germline values: CDR1 SQVTM, CDR2 ANQGSEA. CDR3 DNA sequence: TGCAGCGTCGCCTTACAGGGAATGAACACTGAAGCTTTCTTT. Translation: CSVALQGMNTEAFF.

This clonotype was seen a few times. V is TRBV15 and J is TRBJ1-1; D unresolved. The CDR3 sequence is 12 residues long. Trimming stripped 1 base from V and 6 bases from J, with 6 bases between. CDR1 and CDR2 (germline): LNHNV, YYDKDF (reference sequence). The CDR3 loop is CATSRAVSEAFF. The DNA for the CDR3 is TGTGCCACCAGCAGAGCGGTTTCTGAAGCTTTCTTT.

This chain connects TRBV24-1 to TRBJ2-5; D possibly matches TRBD1 or TRBD2 (7 bases each). Germline values: CDR1 KGHDR, CDR2 SFDVKD. CDR3 length equals 16 residues. V lost 4 bases and J lost 3, with 17 bases in between. The chain's CDR3 is CATSEIWGGGKETQYF. CDR3 DNA: TGTGCCACCAGTGAGATTTGGGGAGGGGGCAAAGAGACCCAGTACTTC.

This chain uses TRBV11-2 with TRBJ2-1, with TRBD2 matching 11 bases. The CDR3 has 16 amino acids. CDR1 and CDR2 (germline): SGHAT, FQNNGV. The junction had 6 bases not matched to a gene; V was cut back by 5 bases and J by 3 bases. The CDR3 sequence is CASSQRLAGNYNEQFF. CDR3 nucleotides: TGTGCCAGCAGCCAGCGACTAGCGGGAAACTACAATGAGCAGTTCTTC.

In its sample, this clonotype was seen a few times. The chain is built from TRBV7-2 and TRBJ1-1; D is uncertain. Trimming took off 1 base at V and 6 bases at J, with 6 bases between the two ends. The CDR3 is made up of 12 amino acids. Germline-derived CDR1 and CDR2 are SGHTA and FQGNSA. CDR3 in amino acids: CASSLEAPEAFF. As DNA, the CDR3 is TGTGCCAGCAGCTTAGAGGCACCTGAAGCTTTCTTT.

This sequence joins TRBV7-2 and TRBJ2-3; TRBD2 might be the D (5 bases). The V gene's germline CDR1 is SGHTA and CDR2 FQGNSA. V lost 5 bases and J lost 8, with 14 bases in between. The CDR3 extends over 13 amino acids. The CDR3 protein is CASSPDRRSTQYF. The DNA for the CDR3 is TGTGCCAGCAGCCCAGACCGGAGGTCTACGCAGTATTTT.

V and J are TRBV19 and TRBJ1-1, with 7 bases aligning to TRBD1. The germline V gene has CDR1 LNHDA and CDR2 SQIVND (reference sequence). With V trimmed by 7 bases and J by 1 base, 6 bases remained unmatched. This CDR3 contains 14 residues. The CDR3 bases are TGTGCCAGTAAAATGACAGGGAGGAACACTGAAGCTTTCTTT. The encoded protein is CASKMTGRNTEAFF.

The rearrangement links TRBV25-1 to TRBJ2-1, with D possibly being TRBD1 or TRBD2 (5 bases each). Trimming took off 4 bases at V and 4 bases at J, with 11 bases between the two ends. The CDR3 totals 14 residues. Germline CDR1 is MGHDK and CDR2 is SYGVNS. CDR3 residues: CASSASGTYNEQFF. CDR3 DNA: TGTGCCAGCAGTGCGTCCGGGACGTACAATGAGCAGTTCTTC.

There are a few counts of this clonotype. V usage is TRBV5-1 and J usage is TRBJ2-3, with TRBD2 matching 7 bases. The V gene's germline CDR1 is SGHRS and CDR2 YFSETQ. The V and J ends lost 4 bases and 4 bases, in that order; junction bases with no gene match: 15. The CDR3 length is 17 residues. In nucleotides, the CDR3 is TGCGCCAGCAGCCACCTCCCGGCGGGAGAGGCGGCAGATACGCAGTATTTT. Translating gives CASSHLPAGEAADTQYF.

The chain couples TRBV3-1 to TRBJ2-5; no firm D call. CDR3 length: 15 amino acids. V was pared by 1 base and J by 5 bases, with 14 bases between. Germline-derived CDR1 and CDR2 are LGHDT and YNNKEL (reference sequence). The CDR3 reads CASSQGRVVAETQYF. The CDR3 DNA follows: TGTGCCAGCAGCCAAGGCCGGGTCGTTGCGGAGACCCAGTACTTC.

This clonotype has just a few counts. The chain couples TRBV5-1 to TRBJ2-7, with 7 bases lining up with TRBD2. After removal of 3 bases from V and 0 bases from J, the junction contained 6 bases not matched to a gene. The CDR3 length is 15 residues. The V gene's germline CDR1 is SGHRS and CDR2 YFSETQ. CDR3 residues: CASSSLGGSSYEQYF. As DNA, the CDR3 is TGCGCCAGCAGCTCCCTGGGCGGGAGCTCCTACGAGCAGTACTTC.

This clonotype turned up a few times. The chain has TRBV29-1 and TRBJ1-2; TRBD1 matches 9 bases. This CDR3 spans 13 amino acids. V shed 6 bases and J 2 bases; nucleotides not matched to a gene: 4. Looked up from germline, CDR1 is SQVTM and CDR2 is ANQGSEA. CDR3 nucleotides: TGCAGCGTAGCCGGGACAGGGAACTATGGCTACACCTTC. It is translated as CSVAGTGNYGYTF.

The V gene is TRBV2, the J gene TRBJ2-5, with a tentative D call TRBD2 (6 bases). This CDR3 contains 14 residues. The germline gives CDR1 SNHLY, CDR2 FYNNEI. Trimming shortened V by 3 bases and J by 7 bases, and 15 bases separated the two germline ends. In nucleotides, the CDR3 is TGTGCCAGCAGTGAGCGGGGCGCGGGGCTGACCCAGTACTTC. It encodes CASSERGAGLTQYF.

The chain is built from TRBV7-8 and TRBJ2-6, with 7 bases identical to TRBD1. CDR1 is SGHVS and CDR2 is FQNEAQ in the germline V gene. This CDR3 contains 17 residues. The J segment lost 2 bases and the V segment lost 3 bases, leaving 7 bases of the junction unmatched. The CDR3 DNA is TGTGCCAGCAGCTTGTCGACAGGGAAGGCTGGGGCCAACGTCCTGACTTTC. Its translation: CASSLSTGKAGANVLTF. Full variable domain (remainder filled in from reference TRBV7-8 and TRBJ2-6): GAGVSQSPRYKVAKRGQDVALRCDPISGHVSLFWYQQALGQGPEFLTYFQNEAQLDKSGLPSDRFFAERPEGSVSTLKIQRTQQEDSAVYLCASSLSTGKAGANVLTFGAGSRLTVL.

V gene TRBV12-3 or TRBV12-4 combines with J gene TRBJ2-1; 10 bases match TRBD2. Losses at the gene ends were 1 base for V and 13 bases for J; bases not matched to a gene: 7. The CDR3 loop spans 14 amino acids. The CDR3 nucleotides are TGTGCCAGCAGTTTAGTTCTAGCGGGAGCTCCTCAGTTCTTC. This codes for CASSLVLAGAPQFF.